These 15 T cell receptor beta chains originate from one sample sequenced in a study of shared clonotypes between healthy human individuals. Data came from immunoSEQ multiplex PCR; TCRdb stores just in-frame clones and leaves some out. Here the sample spans about 2.1 million clones, around 95% being singletons. Naive CD8 isolation took CD45RO-negative cells positively selected for CCR7 and excluded terminally differentiated effector memory CD45RA+ cells. The specimen was naive CD8+ T cells from PBMCs. These receptors all come from a man aged 18 to 35 in good health. Some clones in this sample may be carry-over from other donors' samples.

This sequence joins TRBV4-2 and TRBJ2-7; the match to TRBD2 covers 7 bases. In germline, CDR1 is LGHNA, CDR2 YNFKEQ. V lost 5 bases, J lost 2 bases, and 3 bases stayed unmatched. The CDR3 loop spans 13 amino acids. The CDR3 protein is CASSGTTAYEQYF. The DNA for the CDR3 is TGTGCCAGCAGCGGGACTACCGCCTACGAGCAGTACTTC.

The chain joins TRBV4-1 to TRBJ2-1; tentative D call: TRBD2 (6 bases). This CDR3 is built from 19 residues. From germline, CDR1 is MGHRA and CDR2 YSYEKL. Trimming removed 3 bases at V and 6 bases at J, with 27 bases between. The CDR3 coding sequence is TGCGCCAGCAGCCACACCCCGGCGCCGACTAGATCGCTAGTCAATGAGCAGTTCTTC. As protein: CASSHTPAPTRSLVNEQFF.

The gene calls are TRBV7-9 and TRBJ2-7, with TRBD2 identical over 11 bases. The length of the CDR3 is 16 residues. In germline, CDR1 is SEHNR, CDR2 FQNEAQ (reference sequence). Trimming cost V 6 bases and J 1 base; bases outside gene matches: 8. The CDR3 is CASSPDRLAGSYEQYF. CDR3 bases: TGTGCCAGCAGTCCTGATCGACTAGCGGGGTCCTACGAGCAGTACTTC.

The rearrangement uses TRBV29-1 and TRBJ2-2; D may be TRBD2 (6 bases). This CDR3 comprises 15 residues. Germline V lookup: CDR1 SQVTM, CDR2 ANQGSEA. V was pared by 2 bases and J by 4 bases, with 14 bases between. In nucleotides, the CDR3 is TGCAGCGTTGAAATAGCGGCAACGCTCACCGGGGAGCTGTTTTTT. Translated, it gives CSVEIAATLTGELFF.

V is TRBV19 and J is TRBJ2-7; TRBD2 might be the D (6 bases). Germline V gives CDR1 LNHDA, CDR2 SQIVND (reference sequence). This CDR3 is built from 14 residues. Trimming pared 3 bases from V and 7 bases from J, leaving 16 bases between. In DNA, the CDR3 is TGTGCCAGTAGTATCGGGGCGGGGACGAGAGAGCAGTACTTC. Translating it yields CASSIGAGTREQYF.

The gene calls are TRBV11-2 and TRBJ2-1; the D call may be TRBD1 or TRBD2 (6 bases each). From germline, CDR1 is SGHAT and CDR2 FQNNGV. Trimming removed 4 bases at V and 9 bases at J, with 16 bases between. This CDR3 is 14 amino acids long. In nucleotides, the CDR3 is TGTGCCAGCAGCTCGAGACAGGCCGGGGGTGAGCAGTTCTTC. Encoded protein: CASSSRQAGGEQFF.

This clone was observed a few times. The J gene is TRBJ1-1, the V gene TRBV6-5, with D unclear. The V end was cut by 6 bases, the J end by 6 bases, with 14 bases between. CDR3 length: 13 residues. Germline CDR1 and CDR2: MNHEY and SVGAGI. The CDR3 here is CASSPTRGAEAFF. CDR3 DNA: TGTGCCAGCAGCCCCACGCGGGGTGCTGAAGCTTTCTTT.

J is TRBJ1-1 and V is TRBV6-5; D not certain. The V gene's germline CDR1 is MNHEY and CDR2 SVGAGI. The CDR3 has 13 residues. Trimming stripped 2 bases from V and 4 bases from J, with 8 bases between. The CDR3 here is CASSYRTSTEAFF. The CDR3 DNA reads TGTGCCAGCAGTTACAGGACGAGCACTGAAGCTTTCTTT.

The chain links TRBV19 to TRBJ2-7; TRBD2 agrees at 7 bases. The CDR3 is made up of 15 amino acids. J gave up 7 bases and V 3 bases, and 12 bases lay outside the gene matches. Germline loops: CDR1 LNHDA, CDR2 SQIVND (reference sequence). The CDR3 coding sequence is TGTGCCAGTAGTATGAGCGCGGGAGCCCGCTGGGAGCAGTACTTC. Translated, it gives CASSMSAGARWEQYF.

The chain carries TRBV7-9 and TRBJ2-7; the D is unclear. V dropped 4 bases and J dropped 2 bases, with 12 bases sitting between them. This CDR3 spans 14 amino acids. Germline CDR1 reads SEHNR; CDR2 reads FQNEAQ (reference sequence). The CDR3 sequence: CASSSRLKTYEQYF. The CDR3 bases are TGTGCCAGCAGCTCTAGACTGAAAACCTACGAGCAGTACTTC. Full variable domain (remainder filled in from reference TRBV7-9 and TRBJ2-7): DTGVSQNPRHKITKRGQNVTFRCDPISEHNRLYWYRQTLGQGPEFLTYFQNEAQLEKSRLLSDRFSAERPKGSFSTLEIQRTEQGDSAMYLCASSSRLKTYEQYFGPGTRLTVT.

The CDR3 region has the DNA TGCGCCAGCAGCGTCAGGACAGGGAAGGATGAGCAGTTCTTC. Its protein product is CASSVRTGKDEQFF. The V gene is TRBV4-3, the J gene TRBJ2-1; TRBD1 matches 8 bases. With 5 bases clipped from V and 8 bases from J, the junction kept 8 bases outside the gene matches. CDR3 size: 14 residues. Per the germline V gene, CDR1 is LGHNA and CDR2 is YSLEER.

The chain recombines TRBV28 with TRBJ2-2; tentatively, D is TRBD1 (5 bases). The CDR3 length is 16 residues. CDR1 is MDHEN, CDR2 SYDVKM, per germline. V lost 8 bases and J lost 5, with 21 bases in between. In DNA form, the CDR3 reads TGTGCCAGCTTAACGCCTAGTGAAAGGGGAACCGGGGAGCTGTTTTTT. Its translation: CASLTPSERGTGELFF.

The rearrangement links TRBV7-9 to TRBJ2-2, with TRBD2 identical over 7 bases. Germline V gives CDR1 SEHNR, CDR2 FQNEAQ (reference sequence). The CDR3 length is 13 residues. The V and J ends lost 6 bases and 6 bases, in that order; junction bases with no gene match: 4. The CDR3 region has the DNA TGTGCCAGCAGAATAGGACTAGCCGGGGAGCTGTTTTTT. Translated, it gives CASRIGLAGELFF.

The sample holds one count of this clone. This sequence joins TRBV7-9 and TRBJ2-4, with D uncertain. Germline CDR1 reads SEHNR; CDR2 reads FQNEAQ (reference sequence). With 7 bases removed from V and 10 bases from J, the gap between germline ends came to 29 bases. CDR3 size: 17 residues. Written as DNA, the CDR3 is TGTGCCAGCACCCTAAGTCCGCTAACTGAATCTCCTTCTATTCAGTACTTC. It specifies CASTLSPLTESPSIQYF.

This chain joins TRBV9 and TRBJ2-5; 7 nucleotides match TRBD2. This CDR3 is 15 amino acids long. Per germline, CDR1 SGDLS and CDR2 YYNGEE. V trimming: 0 bases; J trimming: 5 bases; junction bases outside the gene matches: 7. The CDR3: CASSVEGLVRETQYF. In nucleotides, the CDR3 is TGTGCCAGCAGCGTAGAAGGACTAGTGCGGGAGACCCAGTACTTC.